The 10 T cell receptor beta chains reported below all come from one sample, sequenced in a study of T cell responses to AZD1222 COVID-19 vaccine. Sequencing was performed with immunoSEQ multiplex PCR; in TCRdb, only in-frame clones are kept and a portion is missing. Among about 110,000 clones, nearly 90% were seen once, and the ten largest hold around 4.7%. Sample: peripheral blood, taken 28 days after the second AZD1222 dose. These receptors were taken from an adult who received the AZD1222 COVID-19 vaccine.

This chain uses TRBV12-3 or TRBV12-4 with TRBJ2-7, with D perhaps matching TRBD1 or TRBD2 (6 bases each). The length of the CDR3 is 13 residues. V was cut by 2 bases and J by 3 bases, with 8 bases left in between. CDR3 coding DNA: TGTGCCAGCAGTTTAAGGGGGGTCTACGAGCAGTACTTC. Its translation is CASSLRGVYEQYF.

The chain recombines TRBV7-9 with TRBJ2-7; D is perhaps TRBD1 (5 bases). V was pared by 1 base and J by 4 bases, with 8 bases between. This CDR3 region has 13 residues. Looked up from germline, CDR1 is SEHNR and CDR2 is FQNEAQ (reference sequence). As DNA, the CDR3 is TGTGCCAGCAGCTTAGGGGGCCGGTACGAGCAGTACTTC. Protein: CASSLGGRYEQYF.

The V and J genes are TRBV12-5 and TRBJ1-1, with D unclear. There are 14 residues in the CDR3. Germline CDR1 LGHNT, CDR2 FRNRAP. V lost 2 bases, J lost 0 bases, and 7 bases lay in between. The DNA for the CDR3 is TGTGCTAGTGGTTTGAACACGGTGAACACTGAAGCTTTCTTT. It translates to CASGLNTVNTEAFF. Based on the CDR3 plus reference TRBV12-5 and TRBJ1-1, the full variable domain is DARVTQTPRHKVTEMGQEVTMRCQPILGHNTVFWYRQTMMQGLELLAYFRNRAPLDDSGMPKDRFSAEMPDATLATLKIQPSEPRDSAVYFCASGLNTVNTEAFFGQGTRLTVV.

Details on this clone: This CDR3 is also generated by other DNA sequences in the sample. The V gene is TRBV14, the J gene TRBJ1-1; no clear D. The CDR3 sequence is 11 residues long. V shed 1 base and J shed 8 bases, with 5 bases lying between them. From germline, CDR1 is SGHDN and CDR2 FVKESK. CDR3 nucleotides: TGTGCCAGCAGCCAAGGGACCGAAGCTTTCTTT. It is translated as CASSQGTEAFF.

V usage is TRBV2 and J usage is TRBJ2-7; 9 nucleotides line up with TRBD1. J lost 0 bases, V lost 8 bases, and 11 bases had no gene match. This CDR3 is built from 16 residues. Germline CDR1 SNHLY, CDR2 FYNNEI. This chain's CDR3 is CASEEWGQGSSYEQYF. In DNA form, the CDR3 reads TGTGCCAGCGAGGAGTGGGGACAGGGTAGCTCCTACGAGCAGTACTTC.

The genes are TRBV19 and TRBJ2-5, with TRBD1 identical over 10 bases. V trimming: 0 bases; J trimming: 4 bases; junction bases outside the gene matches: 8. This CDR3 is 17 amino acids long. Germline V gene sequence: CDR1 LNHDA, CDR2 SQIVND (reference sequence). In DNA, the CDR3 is TGTGCCAGTAGTATAGATTATAGACAGGGGGCGGCAGAGACCCAGTACTTC. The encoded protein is CASSIDYRQGAAETQYF. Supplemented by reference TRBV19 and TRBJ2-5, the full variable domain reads DGGITQSPKYLFRKEGQNVTLSCEQNLNHDAMYWYRQDPGQGLRLIYYSQIVNDFQKGDIAEGYSVSREKKESFPLTVTSAQKNPTAFYLCASSIDYRQGAAETQYFGPGTRLLVL.

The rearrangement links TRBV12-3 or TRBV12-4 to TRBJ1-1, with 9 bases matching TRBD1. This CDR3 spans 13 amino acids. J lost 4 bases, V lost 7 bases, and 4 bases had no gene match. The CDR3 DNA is TGTGCCAGCACCTCGACAGGGGGCACTGAAGCTTTCTTT. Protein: CASTSTGGTEAFF.

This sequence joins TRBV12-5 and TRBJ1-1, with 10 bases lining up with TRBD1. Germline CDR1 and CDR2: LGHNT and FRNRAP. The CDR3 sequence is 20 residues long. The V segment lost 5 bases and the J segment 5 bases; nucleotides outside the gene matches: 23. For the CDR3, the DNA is TGTGCTAGTGGTCCCACGACAGGGGGCGCGGATGGGATATGGTCGACTGAAGCTTTCTTT. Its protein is CASGPTTGGADGIWSTEAFF.

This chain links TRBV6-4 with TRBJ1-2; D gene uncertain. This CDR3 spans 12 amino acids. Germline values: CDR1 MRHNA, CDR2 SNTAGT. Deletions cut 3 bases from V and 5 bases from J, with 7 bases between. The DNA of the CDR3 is TGTGCCAGCAGTGAGAATGGGTATGGCTACACCTTC. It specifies CASSENGYGYTF.

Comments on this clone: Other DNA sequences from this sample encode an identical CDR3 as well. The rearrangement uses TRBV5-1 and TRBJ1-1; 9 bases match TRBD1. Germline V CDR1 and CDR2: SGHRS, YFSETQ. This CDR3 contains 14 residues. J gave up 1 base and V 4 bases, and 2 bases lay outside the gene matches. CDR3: CASSPGQGNTEAFF. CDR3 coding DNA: TGCGCCAGCAGCCCGGGACAGGGGAACACTGAAGCTTTCTTT.